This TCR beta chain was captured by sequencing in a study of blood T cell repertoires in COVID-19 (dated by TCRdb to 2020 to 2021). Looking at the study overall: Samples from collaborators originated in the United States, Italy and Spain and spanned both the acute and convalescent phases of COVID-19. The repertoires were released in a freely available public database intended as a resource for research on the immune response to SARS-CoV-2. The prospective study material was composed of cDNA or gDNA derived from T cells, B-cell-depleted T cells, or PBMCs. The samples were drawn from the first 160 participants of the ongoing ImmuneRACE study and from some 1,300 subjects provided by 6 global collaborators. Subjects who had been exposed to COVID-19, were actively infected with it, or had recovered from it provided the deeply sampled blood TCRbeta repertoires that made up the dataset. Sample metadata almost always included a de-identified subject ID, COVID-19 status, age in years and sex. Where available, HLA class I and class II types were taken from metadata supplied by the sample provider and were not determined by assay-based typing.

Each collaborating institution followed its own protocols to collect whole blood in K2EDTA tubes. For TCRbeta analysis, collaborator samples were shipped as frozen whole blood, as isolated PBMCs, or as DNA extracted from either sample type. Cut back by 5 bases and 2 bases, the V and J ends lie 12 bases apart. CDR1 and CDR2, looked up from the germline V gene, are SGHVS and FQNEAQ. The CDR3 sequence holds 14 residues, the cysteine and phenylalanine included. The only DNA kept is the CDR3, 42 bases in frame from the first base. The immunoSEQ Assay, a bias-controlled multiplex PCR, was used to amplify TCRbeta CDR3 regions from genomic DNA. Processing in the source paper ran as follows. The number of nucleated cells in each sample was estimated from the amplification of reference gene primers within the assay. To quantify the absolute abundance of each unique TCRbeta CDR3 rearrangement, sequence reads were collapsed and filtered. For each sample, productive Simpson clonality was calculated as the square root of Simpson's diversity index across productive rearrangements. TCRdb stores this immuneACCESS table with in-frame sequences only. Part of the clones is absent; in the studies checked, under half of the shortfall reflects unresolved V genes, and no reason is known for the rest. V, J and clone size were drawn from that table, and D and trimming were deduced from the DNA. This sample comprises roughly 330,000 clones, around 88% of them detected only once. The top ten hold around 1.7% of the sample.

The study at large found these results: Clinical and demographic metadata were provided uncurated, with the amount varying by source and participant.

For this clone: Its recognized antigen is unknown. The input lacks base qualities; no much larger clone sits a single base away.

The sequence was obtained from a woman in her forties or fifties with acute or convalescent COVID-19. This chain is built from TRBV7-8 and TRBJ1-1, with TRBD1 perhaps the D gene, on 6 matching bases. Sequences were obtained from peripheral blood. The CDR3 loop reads CASSANRANTEAFF. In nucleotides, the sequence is TGTGCCAGCAGCGCAAACAGGGCTAACACTGAAGCTTTCTTT. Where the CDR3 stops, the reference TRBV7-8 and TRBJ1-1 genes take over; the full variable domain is GAGVSQSPRYKVAKRGQDVALRCDPISGHVSLFWYQQALGQGPEFLTYFQNEAQLDKSGLPSDRFFAERPEGSVSTLKIQRTQQEDSAVYLCASSANRANTEAFFGQGTRLTVV.